This T cell receptor beta chain was documented in a study of T cells in Graves' hyperthyroidism and ophthalmopathy. Using RNA transcripts as the source, TCR beta CDR3 regions were amplified. The HTBI set primed first-round TCR CDR3 RT-PCR. TCRdb reprocessed the multiplex PCR reads via MiXCR and lists one record per CDR3 protein. The sample has approximately 300,000 distinct CDR3 sequences, 16% seen once. V trimming: 0 bases; J trimming: 3 bases; junction bases outside the gene matches: 0. CDR3 size: 14 residues. The germline V gene encodes CDR1 SGHRS and CDR2 YFSETQ. This clonotype was recorded a few times.

The rearrangement links TRBV5-1 to TRBJ2-5, with TRBD2 identical over 9 bases. Sequencing was done on a sample of blood. The TCR originated in a man aged 25-40 years with Graves' hyperthyroidism. CDR3 coding DNA: TGCGCCAGCAGCTTGGGGACTAGCGAAGAGACCCAGTACTTC. Translated: CASSLGTSEETQYF.